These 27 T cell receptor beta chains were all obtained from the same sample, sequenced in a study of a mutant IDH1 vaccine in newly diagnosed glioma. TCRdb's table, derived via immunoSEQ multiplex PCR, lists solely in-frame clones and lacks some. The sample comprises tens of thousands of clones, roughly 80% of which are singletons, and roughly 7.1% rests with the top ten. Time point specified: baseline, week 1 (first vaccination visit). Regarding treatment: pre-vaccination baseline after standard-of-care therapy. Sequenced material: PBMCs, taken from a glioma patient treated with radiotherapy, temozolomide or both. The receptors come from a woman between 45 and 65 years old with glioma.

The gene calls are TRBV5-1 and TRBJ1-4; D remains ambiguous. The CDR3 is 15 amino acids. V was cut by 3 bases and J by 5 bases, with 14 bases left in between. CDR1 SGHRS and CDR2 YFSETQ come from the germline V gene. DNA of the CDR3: TGCGCCAGCAGCTCAACCGGCGGCAGAAATGAAAAACTGTTTTTT. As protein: CASSSTGGRNEKLFF.

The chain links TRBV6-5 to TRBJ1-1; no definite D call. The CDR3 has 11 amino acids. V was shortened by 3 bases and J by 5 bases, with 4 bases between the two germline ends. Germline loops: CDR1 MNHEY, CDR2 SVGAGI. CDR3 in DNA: TGTGCCAGCAGTTATAGGACTGAAGCTTTCTTT. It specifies CASSYRTEAFF.

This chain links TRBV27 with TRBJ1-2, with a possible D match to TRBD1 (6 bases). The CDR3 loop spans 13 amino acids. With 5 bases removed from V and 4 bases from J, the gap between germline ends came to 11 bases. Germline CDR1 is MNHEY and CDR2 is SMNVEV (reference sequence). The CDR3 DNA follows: TGTGCCAGCAGTCCCCAGGGGACCTATGGCTACACCTTC. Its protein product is CASSPQGTYGYTF.

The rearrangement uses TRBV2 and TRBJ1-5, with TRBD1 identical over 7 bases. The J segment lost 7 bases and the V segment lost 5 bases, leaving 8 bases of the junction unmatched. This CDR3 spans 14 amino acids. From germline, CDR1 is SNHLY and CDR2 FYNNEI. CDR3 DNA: TGTGCCAGCAGTCTTGGACAGGTTAGGCAGCCCCAGCATTTT. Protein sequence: CASSLGQVRQPQHF.

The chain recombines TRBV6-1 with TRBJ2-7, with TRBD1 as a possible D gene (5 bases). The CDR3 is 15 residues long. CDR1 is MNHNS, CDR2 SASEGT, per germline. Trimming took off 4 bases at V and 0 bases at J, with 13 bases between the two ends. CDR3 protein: CASSVTGQYSYEQYF. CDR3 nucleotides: TGTGCCAGCAGTGTTACAGGCCAATACTCCTACGAGCAGTACTTC.

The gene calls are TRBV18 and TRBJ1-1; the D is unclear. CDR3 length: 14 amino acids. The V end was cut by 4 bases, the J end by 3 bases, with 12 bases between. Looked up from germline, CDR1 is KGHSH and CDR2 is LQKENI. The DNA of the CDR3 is TGTGCCAGCTCACTGTCGAGGGTGGACACTGAAGCTTTCTTT. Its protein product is CASSLSRVDTEAFF.

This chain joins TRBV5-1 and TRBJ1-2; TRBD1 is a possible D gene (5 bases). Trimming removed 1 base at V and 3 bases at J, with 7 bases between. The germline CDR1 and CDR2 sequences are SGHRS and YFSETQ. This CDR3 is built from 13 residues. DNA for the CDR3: TGCGCCAGCAGCTTGTCGGGGGACTATGGCTACACCTTC. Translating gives CASSLSGDYGYTF.

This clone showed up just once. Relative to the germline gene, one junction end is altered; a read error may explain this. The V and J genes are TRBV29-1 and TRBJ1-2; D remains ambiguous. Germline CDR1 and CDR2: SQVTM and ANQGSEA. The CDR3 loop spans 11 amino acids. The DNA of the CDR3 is TGCAGCGTTGGTGGAGTCTATGACTACACCTTC. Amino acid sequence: CSVGGVYDYTF.

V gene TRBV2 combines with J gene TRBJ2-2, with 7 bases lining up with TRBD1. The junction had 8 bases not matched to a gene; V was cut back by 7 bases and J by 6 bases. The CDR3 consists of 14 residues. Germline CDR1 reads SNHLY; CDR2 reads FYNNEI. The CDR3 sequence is CASIASQGSGELFF. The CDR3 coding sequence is TGTGCCAGCATCGCCTCACAGGGGTCCGGGGAGCTGTTTTTT.

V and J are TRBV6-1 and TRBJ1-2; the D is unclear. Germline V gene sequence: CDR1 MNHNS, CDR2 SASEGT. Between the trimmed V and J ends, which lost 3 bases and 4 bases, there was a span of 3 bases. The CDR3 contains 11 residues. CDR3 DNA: TGTGCCAGCAGTGATTCCTATGGCTACACCTTC. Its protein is CASSDSYGYTF.

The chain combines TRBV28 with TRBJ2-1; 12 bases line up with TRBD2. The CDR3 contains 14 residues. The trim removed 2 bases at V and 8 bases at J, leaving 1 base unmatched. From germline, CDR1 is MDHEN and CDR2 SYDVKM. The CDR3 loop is CASSLLAGGHEQFF. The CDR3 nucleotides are TGTGCCAGCAGTTTACTAGCGGGGGGGCATGAGCAGTTCTTC.

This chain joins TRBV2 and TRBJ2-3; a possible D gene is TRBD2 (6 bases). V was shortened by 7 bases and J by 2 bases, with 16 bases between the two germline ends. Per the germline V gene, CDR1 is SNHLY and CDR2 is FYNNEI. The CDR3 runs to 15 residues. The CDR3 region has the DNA TGTGCCAGCACCGGCGGAGGGGTTCTCACAGATACGCAGTATTTT. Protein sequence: CASTGGGVLTDTQYF.

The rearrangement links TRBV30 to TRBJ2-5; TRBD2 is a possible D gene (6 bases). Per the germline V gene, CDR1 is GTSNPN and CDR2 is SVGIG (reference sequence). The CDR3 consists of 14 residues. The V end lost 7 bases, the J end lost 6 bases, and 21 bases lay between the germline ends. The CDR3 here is CAFGPAGYGQTQYF. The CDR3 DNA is TGTGCCTTCGGCCCGGCGGGGTACGGACAGACCCAGTACTTC.

CDR3 DNA sequence: TGTGCCAGCAGCCGGATATTCACGGACACTGAAGCTTTCTTT. Protein product: CASSRIFTDTEAFF. V usage is TRBV9 and J usage is TRBJ1-1; D is unclear. The CDR3 contains 14 residues. V was cut by 4 bases and J by 3 bases, with 13 bases left in between. Germline V lookup: CDR1 SGDLS, CDR2 YYNGEE. The entire variable domain, with the rest obtained from reference TRBV9 and TRBJ1-1, is as follows: DSGVTQTPKHLITATGQRVTLRCSPRSGDLSVYWYQQSLDQGLQFLIQYYNGEERAKGNILERFSAQQFPDLHSELNLSSLELGDSALYFCASSRIFTDTEAFFGQGTRLTVV.

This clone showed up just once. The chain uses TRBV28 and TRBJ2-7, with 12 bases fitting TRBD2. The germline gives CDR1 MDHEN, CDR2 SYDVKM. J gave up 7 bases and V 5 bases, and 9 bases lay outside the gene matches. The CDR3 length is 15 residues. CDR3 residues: CASSTRLAGVGEQYF. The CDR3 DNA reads TGTGCCAGCAGTACACGACTAGCGGGGGTGGGTGAGCAGTACTTC.

CDR3 sequence reads: CAISDTGRSNEKLFF. CDR3 in DNA: TGTGCCATCAGTGATACCGGGCGGTCGAATGAAAAACTGTTTTTT. The chain recombines TRBV10-3 with TRBJ1-4; D is uncertain. Germline V gives CDR1 ENHRY, CDR2 SYGVKD. CDR3 length: 15 amino acids. Trimming removed 3 bases from V and 5 bases from J, with 13 bases in between.

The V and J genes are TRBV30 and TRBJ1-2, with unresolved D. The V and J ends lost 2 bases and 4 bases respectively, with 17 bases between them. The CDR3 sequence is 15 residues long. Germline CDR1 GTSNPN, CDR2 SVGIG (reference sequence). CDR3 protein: CAWSPPSGHIYGYTF. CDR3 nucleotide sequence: TGTGCCTGGAGTCCTCCTTCGGGCCACATCTATGGCTACACCTTC. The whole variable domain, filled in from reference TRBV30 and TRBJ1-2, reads SQTIHQWPATLVQPVGSPLSLECTVEGTSNPNLYWYRQAAGRGLQLLFYSVGIGQISSEVPQNLSASRPQDRQFILSSKKLLLSDSGFYLCAWSPPSGHIYGYTFGSGTRLTVV.

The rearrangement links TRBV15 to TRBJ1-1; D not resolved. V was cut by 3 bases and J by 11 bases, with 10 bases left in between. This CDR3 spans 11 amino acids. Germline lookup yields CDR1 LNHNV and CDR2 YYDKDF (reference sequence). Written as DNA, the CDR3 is TGTGCCACCAGCAGTTGGGCTGGGGCTTTCTTT. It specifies CATSSWAGAFF. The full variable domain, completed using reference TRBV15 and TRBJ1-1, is DAMVIQNPRYQVTQFGKPVTLSCSQTLNHNVMYWYQQKSSQAPKLLFHYYDKDFNNEADTPDNFQSRRPNTSFCFLDIRSPGLGDTAMYLCATSSWAGAFFGQGTRLTVV.

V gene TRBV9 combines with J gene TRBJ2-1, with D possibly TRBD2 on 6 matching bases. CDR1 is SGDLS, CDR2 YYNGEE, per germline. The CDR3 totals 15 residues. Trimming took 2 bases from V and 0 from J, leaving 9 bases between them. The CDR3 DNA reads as TGTGCCAGCAGCGTCTCCGGGAGCTCCTACAATGAGCAGTTCTTC. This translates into CASSVSGSSYNEQFF.

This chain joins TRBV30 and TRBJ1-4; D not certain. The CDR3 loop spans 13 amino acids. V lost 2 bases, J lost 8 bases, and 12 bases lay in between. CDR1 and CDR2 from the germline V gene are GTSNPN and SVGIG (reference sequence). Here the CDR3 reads CAWSFPIGEKLFF. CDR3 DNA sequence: TGTGCCTGGAGTTTTCCGATCGGGGAAAAACTGTTTTTT.

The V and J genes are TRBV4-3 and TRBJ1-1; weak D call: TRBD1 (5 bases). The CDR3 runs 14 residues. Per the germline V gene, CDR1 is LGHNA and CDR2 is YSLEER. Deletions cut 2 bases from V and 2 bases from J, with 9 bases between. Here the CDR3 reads CASSQLQGNTEAFF. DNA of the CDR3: TGCGCCAGCAGCCAACTCCAGGGTAACACTGAAGCTTTCTTT.

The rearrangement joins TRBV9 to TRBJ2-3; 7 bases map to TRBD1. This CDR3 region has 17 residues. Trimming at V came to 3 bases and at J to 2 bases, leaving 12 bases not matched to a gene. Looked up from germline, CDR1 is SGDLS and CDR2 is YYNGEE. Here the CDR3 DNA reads TGTGCCAGCAGCGCCCGGGGTCCGGGACAGTACACAGATACGCAGTATTTT. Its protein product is CASSARGPGQYTDTQYF.

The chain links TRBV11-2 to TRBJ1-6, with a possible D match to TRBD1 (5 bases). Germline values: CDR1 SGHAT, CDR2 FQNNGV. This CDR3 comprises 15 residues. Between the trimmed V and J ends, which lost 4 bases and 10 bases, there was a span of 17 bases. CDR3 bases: TGTGCCAGCAGCTCAGGGAGGTGGGAAAAATCACCCCTCCACTTT. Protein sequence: CASSSGRWEKSPLHF.

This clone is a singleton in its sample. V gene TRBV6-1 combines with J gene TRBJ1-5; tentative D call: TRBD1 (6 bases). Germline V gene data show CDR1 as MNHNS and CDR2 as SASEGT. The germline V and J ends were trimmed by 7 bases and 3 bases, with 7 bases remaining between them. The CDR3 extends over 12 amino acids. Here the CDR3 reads CASNRVNQPQHF. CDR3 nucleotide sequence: TGTGCCAGCAACAGGGTCAATCAGCCCCAGCATTTT.

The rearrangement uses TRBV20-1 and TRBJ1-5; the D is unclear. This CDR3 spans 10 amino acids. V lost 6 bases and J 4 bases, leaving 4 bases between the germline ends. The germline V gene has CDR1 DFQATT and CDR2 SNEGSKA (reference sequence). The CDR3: CSAHNQPQHF. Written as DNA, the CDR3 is TGCAGTGCGCATAATCAGCCCCAGCATTTT.

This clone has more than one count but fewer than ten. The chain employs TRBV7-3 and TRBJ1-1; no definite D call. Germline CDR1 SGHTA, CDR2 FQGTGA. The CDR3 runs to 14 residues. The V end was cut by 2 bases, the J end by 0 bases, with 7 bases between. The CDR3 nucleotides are TGTGCCAGCAGCTTAGGCAGCATGAACACTGAAGCTTTCTTT. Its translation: CASSLGSMNTEAFF.

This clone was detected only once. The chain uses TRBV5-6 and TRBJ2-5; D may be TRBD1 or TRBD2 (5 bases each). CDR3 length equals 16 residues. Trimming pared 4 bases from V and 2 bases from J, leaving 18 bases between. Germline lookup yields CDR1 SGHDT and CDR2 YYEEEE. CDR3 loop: CASSLNRGTEQETQYF. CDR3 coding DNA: TGTGCCAGCAGCCTAAACAGAGGGACGGAACAAGAGACCCAGTACTTC.